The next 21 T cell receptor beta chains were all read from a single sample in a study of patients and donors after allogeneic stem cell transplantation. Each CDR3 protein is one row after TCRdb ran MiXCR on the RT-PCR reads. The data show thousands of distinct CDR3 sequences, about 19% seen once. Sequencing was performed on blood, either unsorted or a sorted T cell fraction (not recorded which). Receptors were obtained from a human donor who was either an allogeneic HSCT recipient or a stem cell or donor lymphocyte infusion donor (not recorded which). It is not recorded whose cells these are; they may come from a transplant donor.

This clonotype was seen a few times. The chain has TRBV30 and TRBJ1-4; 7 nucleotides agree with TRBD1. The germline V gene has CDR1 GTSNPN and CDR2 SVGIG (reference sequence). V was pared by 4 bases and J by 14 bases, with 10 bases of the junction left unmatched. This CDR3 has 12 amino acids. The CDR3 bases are TGTGCCTGGACAAAGGGTTGGGGACAGCTGTTTTTT. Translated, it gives CAWTKGWGQLFF.

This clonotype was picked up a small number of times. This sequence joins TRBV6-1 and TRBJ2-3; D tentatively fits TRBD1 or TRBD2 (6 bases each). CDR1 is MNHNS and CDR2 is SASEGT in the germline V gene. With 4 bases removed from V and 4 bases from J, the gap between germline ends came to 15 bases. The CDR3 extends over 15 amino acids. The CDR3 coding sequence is TGTGCCAGCAGTGGCAAGGGGGGCGCATCAGATACGCAGTATTTT. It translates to CASSGKGGASDTQYF.

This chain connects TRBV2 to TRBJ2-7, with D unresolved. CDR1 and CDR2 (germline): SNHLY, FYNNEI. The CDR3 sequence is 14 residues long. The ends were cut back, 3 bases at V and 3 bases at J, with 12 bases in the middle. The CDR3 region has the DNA TGTGCCAGCAGTGAGGGAAAGAGTTACTACGAGCAGTACTTC. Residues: CASSEGKSYYEQYF.

CDR3 sequence reads: CAISQLRGDTSGYTF. CDR3 DNA: TGTGCCATCTCCCAGCTTAGGGGTGATACGAGCGGCTACACCTTC. The chain uses TRBV10-3 and TRBJ1-2; D is perhaps TRBD1 (5 bases). The length of the CDR3 is 15 residues. The ends were cut back, 8 bases at V and 8 bases at J, with 24 bases in the middle. CDR1 ENHRY and CDR2 SYGVKD come from the germline V gene.

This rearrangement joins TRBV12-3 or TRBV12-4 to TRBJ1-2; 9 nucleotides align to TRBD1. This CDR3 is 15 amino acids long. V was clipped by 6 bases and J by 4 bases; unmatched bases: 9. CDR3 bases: TGTGCCAGCAGCCCTACAGGGGGCTCCATCTATGGCTACACCTTC. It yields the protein CASSPTGGSIYGYTF.

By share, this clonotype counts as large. DNA for the CDR3: TGTGCCAGCGGGAGGCGAGAGGGCTACACCTTC. Its protein is CASGRREGYTF. The chain couples TRBV28 to TRBJ1-2; D gene uncertain. Germline CDR1 MDHEN, CDR2 SYDVKM. The CDR3 length is 11 residues. The V end lost 8 bases, the J end lost 8 bases, and 12 bases lay between the germline ends.

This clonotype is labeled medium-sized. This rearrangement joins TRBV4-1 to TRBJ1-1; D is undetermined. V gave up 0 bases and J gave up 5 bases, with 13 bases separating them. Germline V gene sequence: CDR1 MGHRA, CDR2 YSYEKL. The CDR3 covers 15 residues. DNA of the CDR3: TGCGCCAGCAGCCAAGAGGCAGTCTCGAGAACTGAAGCTTTCTTT. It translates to CASSQEAVSRTEAFF.

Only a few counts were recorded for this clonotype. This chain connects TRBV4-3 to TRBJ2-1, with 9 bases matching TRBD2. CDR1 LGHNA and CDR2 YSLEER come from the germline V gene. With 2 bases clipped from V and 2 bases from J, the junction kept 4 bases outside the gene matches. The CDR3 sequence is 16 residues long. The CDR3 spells CASSQSGGNTYNEQFF. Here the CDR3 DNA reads TGCGCCAGCAGCCAAAGCGGGGGGAACACCTACAATGAGCAGTTCTTC.

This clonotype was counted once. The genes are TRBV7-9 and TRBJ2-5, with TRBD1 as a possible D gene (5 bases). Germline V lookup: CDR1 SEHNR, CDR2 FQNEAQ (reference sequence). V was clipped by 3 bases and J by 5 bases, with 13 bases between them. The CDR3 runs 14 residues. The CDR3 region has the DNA TGTGCCAGCAGCTTGGGGCAGAGTGCGGAGACCCAGTACTTC. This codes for CASSLGQSAETQYF.

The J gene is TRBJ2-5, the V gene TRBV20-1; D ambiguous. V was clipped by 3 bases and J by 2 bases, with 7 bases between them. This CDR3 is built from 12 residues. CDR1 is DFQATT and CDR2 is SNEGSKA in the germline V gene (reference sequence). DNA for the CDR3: TGCAGTGCTAGTCCCAGTCAAGAGACCCAGTACTTC. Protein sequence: CSASPSQETQYF.

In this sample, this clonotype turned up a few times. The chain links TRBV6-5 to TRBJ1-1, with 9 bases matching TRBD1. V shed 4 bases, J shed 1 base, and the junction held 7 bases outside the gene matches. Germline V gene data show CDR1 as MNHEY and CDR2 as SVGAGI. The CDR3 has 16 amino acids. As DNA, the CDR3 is TGTGCCAGCAGTTTCTTACCGGGACAGGGGAACACTGAAGCTTTCTTT. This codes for CASSFLPGQGNTEAFF.

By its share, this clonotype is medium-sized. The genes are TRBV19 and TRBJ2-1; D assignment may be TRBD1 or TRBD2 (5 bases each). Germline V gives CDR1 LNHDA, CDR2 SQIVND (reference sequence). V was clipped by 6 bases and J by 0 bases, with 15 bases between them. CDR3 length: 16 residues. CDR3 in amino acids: CASRGTSGYSYNEQFF. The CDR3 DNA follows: TGTGCCAGTAGGGGGACCAGCGGTTACTCCTACAATGAGCAGTTCTTC.

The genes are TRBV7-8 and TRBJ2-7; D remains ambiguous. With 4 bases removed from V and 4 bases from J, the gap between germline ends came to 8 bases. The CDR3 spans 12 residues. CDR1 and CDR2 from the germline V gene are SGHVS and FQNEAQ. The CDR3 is CASSSYLYEQYF. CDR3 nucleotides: TGTGCCAGCAGCTCTTACTTATACGAGCAGTACTTC.

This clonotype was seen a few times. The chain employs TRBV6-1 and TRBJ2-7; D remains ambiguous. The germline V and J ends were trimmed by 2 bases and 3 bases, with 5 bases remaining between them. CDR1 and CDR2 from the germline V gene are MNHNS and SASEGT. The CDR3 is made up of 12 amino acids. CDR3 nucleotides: TGTGCCAGCAGTGAACCGGGCTACGAGCAGTACTTC. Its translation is CASSEPGYEQYF.

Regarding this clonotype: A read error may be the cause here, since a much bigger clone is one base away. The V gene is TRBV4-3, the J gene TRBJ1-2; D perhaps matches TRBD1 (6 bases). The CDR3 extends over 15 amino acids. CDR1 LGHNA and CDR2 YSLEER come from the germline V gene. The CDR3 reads CASSQANGNVGGCTF. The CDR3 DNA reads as TGCGCCAGCAGCCAGGCTAATGGAAACGTGGGGGGCTGCACCTTC.

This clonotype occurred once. The CDR3 sequence is CSARDPAGSAAFF. DNA for the CDR3: TGCAGTGCTAGAGATCCGGCAGGGTCGGCAGCTTTCTTT. The rearrangement uses TRBV20-1 and TRBJ1-1, with TRBD1 as a possible D gene (5 bases). This CDR3 has 13 amino acids. Germline V CDR1 and CDR2: DFQATT, SNEGSKA (reference sequence). V gave up 0 bases and J gave up 10 bases, with 15 bases separating them.

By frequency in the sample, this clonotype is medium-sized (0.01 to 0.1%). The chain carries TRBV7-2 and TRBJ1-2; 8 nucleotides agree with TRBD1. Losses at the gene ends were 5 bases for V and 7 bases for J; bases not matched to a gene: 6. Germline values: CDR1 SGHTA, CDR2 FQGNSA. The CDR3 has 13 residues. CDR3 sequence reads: CASSPGQGGGYTF. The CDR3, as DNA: TGTGCCAGCAGCCCTGGACAGGGTGGTGGCTACACCTTC.

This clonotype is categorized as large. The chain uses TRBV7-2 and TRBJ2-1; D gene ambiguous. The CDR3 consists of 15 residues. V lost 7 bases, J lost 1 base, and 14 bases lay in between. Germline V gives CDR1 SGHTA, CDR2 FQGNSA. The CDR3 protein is CASNLAFGSYNEQFF. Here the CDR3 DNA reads TGTGCCAGCAATTTGGCGTTTGGATCCTACAATGAGCAGTTCTTC.

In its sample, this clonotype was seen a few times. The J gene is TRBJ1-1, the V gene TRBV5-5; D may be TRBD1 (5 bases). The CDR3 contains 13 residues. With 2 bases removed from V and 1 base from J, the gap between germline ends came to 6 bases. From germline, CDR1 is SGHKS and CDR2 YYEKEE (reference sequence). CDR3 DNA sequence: TGTGCCAGCAGCTTCCAGGGGAACACTGAAGCTTTCTTT. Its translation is CASSFQGNTEAFF.

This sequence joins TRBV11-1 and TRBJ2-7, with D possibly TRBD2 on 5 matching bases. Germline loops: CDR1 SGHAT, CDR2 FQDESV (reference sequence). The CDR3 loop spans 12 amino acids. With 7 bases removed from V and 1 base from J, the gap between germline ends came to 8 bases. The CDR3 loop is CASTRGSYEQYF. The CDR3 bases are TGTGCCAGCACCAGAGGGTCCTACGAGCAGTACTTC.

This chain's CDR3 is CAEGRSETGGGYTF. DNA for the CDR3: TGTGCCGAGGGCCGGTCCGAGACAGGAGGCGGCTACACCTTC. The rearrangement links TRBV7-2 to TRBJ1-2, with a weak D call TRBD1 (6 bases). V was shortened by 11 bases and J by 8 bases, with 24 bases between the two germline ends. The CDR3 length is 14 residues. Germline V gene sequence: CDR1 SGHTA, CDR2 FQGNSA.